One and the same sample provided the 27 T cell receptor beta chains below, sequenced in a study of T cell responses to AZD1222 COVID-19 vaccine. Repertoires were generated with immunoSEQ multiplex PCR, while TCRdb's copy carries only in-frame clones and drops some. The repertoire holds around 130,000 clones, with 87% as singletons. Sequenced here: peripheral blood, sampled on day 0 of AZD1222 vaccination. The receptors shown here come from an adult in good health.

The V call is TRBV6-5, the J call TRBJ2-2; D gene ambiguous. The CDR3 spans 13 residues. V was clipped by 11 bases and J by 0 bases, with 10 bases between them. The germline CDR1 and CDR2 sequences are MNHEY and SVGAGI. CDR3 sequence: CAAKDTNTGELFF. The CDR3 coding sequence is TGTGCCGCCAAGGATACGAACACCGGGGAGCTGTTTTTT.

In DNA form, the CDR3 reads TGTGCCAGTTCCCAAGGCGGGTTAGCCAAAAACATTCAGTACTTC. Translation: CASSQGGLAKNIQYF. V usage is TRBV19 and J usage is TRBJ2-4; perhaps TRBD2 as D (5 bases). Trimming took off 8 bases at V and 0 bases at J, with 14 bases between the two ends. The CDR3 runs to 15 residues. The germline gives CDR1 LNHDA, CDR2 SQIVND (reference sequence).

CDR3 amino acids: CSVEGRDRDSYEQYF. The CDR3 DNA is TGCAGCGTTGAAGGGAGGGACAGGGACTCCTACGAGCAGTACTTC. The chain carries TRBV29-1 and TRBJ2-7; 9 bases are shared with TRBD1. Germline V CDR1 and CDR2: SQVTM, ANQGSEA. The CDR3 length is 15 residues. V lost 1 base to trimming and J lost 0 bases; unmatched junction nucleotides: 4.

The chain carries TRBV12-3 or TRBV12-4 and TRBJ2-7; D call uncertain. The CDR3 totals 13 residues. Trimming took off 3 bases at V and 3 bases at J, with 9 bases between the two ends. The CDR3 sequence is CASSLGIVYEQYF. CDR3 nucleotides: TGTGCCAGCAGTTTGGGCATTGTCTACGAGCAGTACTTC.

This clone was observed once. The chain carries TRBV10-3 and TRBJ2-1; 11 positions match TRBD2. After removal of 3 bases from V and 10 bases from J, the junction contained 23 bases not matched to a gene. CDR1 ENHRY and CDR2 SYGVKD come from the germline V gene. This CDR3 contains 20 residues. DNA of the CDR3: TGTGCCATCAGTGAACTCTCCCTACTTACCGGGACTAGCGGCTTTGGAGAGCAGTTCTTC. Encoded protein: CAISELSLLTGTSGFGEQFF.

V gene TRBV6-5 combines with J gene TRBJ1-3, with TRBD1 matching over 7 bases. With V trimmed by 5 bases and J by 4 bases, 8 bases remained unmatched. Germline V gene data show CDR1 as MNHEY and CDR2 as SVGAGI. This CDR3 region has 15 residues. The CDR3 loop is CASSRDRAEGNTIYF. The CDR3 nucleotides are TGTGCCAGCAGTAGAGACAGGGCGGAAGGAAACACCATATATTTT.

The CDR3 DNA reads as TGCGCCAGCAGCCAAGGAGAATGGGGGAGCTATGGCTACACCTTC. Translation: CASSQGEWGSYGYTF. V usage is TRBV4-3 and J usage is TRBJ1-2, with a possible D match to TRBD1 (5 bases). This CDR3 spans 15 amino acids. V was trimmed by 1 base and J by 4 bases, leaving 13 bases between them. From germline, CDR1 is LGHNA and CDR2 YSLEER.

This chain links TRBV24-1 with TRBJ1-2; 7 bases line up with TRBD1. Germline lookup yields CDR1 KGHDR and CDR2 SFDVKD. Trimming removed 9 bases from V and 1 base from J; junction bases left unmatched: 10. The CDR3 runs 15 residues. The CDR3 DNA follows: TGTGCCACCGCCGGGGGGCCAGGGGGTAACTATGGCTACACCTTC. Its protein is CATAGGPGGNYGYTF.

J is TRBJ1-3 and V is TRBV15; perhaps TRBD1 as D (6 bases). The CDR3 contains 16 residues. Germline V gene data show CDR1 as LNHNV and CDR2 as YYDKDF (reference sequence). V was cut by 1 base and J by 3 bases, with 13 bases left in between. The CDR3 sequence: CATSRGVGGNGNTIYF. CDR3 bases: TGTGCCACCAGCAGAGGCGTAGGGGGAAATGGAAACACCATATATTTT. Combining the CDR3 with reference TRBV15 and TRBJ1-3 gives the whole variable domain DAMVIQNPRYQVTQFGKPVTLSCSQTLNHNVMYWYQQKSSQAPKLLFHYYDKDFNNEADTPDNFQSRRPNTSFCFLDIRSPGLGDTAMYLCATSRGVGGNGNTIYFGEGSWLTVV.

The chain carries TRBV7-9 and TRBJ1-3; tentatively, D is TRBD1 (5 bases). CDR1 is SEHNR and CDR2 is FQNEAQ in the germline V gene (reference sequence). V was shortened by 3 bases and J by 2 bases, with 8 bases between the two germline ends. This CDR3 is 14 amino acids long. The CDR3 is CASSFSRAGNTIYF. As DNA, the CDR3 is TGTGCCAGCAGCTTTTCCAGGGCTGGAAACACCATATATTTT. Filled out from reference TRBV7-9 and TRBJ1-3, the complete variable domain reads DTGVSQNPRHKITKRGQNVTFRCDPISEHNRLYWYRQTLGQGPEFLTYFQNEAQLEKSRLLSDRFSAERPKGSFSTLEIQRTEQGDSAMYLCASSFSRAGNTIYFGEGSWLTVV.

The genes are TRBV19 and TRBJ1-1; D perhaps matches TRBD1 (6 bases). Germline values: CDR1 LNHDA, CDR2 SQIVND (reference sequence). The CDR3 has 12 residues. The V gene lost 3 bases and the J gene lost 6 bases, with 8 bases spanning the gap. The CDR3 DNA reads TGTGCCAGTAGTATGAAGGGGGCTGAAGCTTTCTTT. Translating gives CASSMKGAEAFF.

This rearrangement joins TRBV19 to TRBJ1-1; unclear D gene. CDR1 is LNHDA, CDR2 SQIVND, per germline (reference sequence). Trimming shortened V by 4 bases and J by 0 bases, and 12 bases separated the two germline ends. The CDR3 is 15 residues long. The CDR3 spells CASSTPDNLNTEAFF. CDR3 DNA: TGTGCCAGTAGTACCCCAGATAACCTGAACACTGAAGCTTTCTTT.

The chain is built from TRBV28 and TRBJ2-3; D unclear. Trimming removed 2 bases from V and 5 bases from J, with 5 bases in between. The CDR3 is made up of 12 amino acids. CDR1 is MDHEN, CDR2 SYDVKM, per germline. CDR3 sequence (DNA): TGTGCCAGCAGTTTACACTTAGATACGCAGTATTTT. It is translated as CASSLHLDTQYF. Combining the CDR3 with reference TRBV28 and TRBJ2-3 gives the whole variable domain DVKVTQSSRYLVKRTGEKVFLECVQDMDHENMFWYRQDPGLGLRLIYFSYDVKMKEKGDIPEGYSVSREKKERFSLILESASTNQTSMYLCASSLHLDTQYFGPGTRLTVL.

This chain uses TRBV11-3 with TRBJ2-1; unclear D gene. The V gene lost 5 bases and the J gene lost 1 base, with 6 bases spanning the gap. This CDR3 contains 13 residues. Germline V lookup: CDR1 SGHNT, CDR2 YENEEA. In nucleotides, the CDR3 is TGTGCCAGCAGCCTAGGTTCCTACAATGAGCAGTTCTTC. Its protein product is CASSLGSYNEQFF.

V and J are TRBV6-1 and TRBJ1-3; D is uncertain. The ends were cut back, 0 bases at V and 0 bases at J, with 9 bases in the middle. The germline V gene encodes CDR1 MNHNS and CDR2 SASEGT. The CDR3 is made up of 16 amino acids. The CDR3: CASSEAPWSSGNTIYF. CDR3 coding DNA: TGTGCCAGCAGTGAAGCGCCGTGGAGCTCTGGAAACACCATATATTTT.

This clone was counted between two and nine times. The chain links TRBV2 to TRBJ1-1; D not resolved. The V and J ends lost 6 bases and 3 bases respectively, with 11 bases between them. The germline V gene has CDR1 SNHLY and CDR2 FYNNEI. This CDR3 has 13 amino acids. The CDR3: CASSDGRYTEAFF. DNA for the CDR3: TGTGCCAGCAGCGACGGACGGTACACTGAAGCTTTCTTT.

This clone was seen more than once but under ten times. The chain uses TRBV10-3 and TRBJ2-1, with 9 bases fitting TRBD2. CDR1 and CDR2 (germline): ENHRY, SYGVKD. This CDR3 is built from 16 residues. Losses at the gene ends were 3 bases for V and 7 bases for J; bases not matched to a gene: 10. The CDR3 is CAISDGLAGTGNEQFF. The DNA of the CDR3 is TGTGCCATCAGTGACGGGCTAGCGGGGACTGGGAATGAGCAGTTCTTC.

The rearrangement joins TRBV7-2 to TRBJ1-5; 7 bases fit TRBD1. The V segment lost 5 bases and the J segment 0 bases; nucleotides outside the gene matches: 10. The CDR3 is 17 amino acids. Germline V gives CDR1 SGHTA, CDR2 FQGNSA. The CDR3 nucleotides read TGTGCCAGCAGCGCCCACACAGGGGCGGGTAGCAATCAGCCCCAGCATTTT. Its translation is CASSAHTGAGSNQPQHF.

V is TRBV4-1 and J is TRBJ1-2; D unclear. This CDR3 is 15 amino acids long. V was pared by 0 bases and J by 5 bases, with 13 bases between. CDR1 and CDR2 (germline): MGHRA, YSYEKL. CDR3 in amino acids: CASSQEQSGGYGYTF. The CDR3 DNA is TGCGCCAGCAGCCAAGAGCAATCCGGAGGGTATGGCTACACCTTC.

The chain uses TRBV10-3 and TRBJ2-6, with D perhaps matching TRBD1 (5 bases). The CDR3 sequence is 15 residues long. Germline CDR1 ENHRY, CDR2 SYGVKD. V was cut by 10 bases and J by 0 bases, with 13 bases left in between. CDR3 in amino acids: CATKQELSGANVLTF. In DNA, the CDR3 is TGTGCCACAAAACAGGAGCTCTCTGGGGCCAACGTCCTGACTTTC.

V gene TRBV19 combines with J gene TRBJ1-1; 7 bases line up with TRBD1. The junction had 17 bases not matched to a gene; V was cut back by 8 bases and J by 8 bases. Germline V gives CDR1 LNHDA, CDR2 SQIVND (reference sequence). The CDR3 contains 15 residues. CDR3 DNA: TGTGCCAGTGGAACCCTGACAGGGCTGCTTGGCGAAGCTTTCTTT. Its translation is CASGTLTGLLGEAFF.

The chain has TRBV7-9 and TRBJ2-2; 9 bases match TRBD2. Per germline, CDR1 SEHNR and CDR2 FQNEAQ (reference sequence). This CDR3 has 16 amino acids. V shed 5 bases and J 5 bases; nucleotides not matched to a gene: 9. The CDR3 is CASSPLAGPGTGELFF. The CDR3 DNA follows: TGTGCCAGCAGCCCACTAGCGGGCCCGGGGACCGGGGAGCTGTTTTTT.

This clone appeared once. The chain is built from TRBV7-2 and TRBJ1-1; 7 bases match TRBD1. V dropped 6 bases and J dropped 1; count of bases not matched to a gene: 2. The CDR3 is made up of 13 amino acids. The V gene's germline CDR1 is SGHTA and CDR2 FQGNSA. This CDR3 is CASRRDRNTEAFF. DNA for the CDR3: TGTGCCAGCAGGCGGGACAGGAACACTGAAGCTTTCTTT.

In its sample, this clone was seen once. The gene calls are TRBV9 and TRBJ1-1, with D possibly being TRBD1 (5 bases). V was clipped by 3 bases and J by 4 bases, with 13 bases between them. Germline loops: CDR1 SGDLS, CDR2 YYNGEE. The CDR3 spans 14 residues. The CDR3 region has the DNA TGTGCCAGCAGCGCGTCGGGGGATAGCACTGAAGCTTTCTTT. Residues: CASSASGDSTEAFF.

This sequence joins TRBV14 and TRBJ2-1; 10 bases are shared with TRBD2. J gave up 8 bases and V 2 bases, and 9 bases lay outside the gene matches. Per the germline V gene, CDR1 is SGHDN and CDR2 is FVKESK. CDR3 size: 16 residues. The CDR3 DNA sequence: TGTGCCAGCAGCCAACCTGAGCGGGGGGGCCTCTATGAGCAGTTCTTC. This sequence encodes CASSQPERGGLYEQFF.

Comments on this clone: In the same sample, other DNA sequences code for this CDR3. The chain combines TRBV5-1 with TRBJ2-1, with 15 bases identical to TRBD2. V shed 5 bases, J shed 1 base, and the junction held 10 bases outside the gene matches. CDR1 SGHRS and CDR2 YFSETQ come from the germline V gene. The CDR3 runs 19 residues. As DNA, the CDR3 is TGCGCCAGCAGTACTGGACTAGCGGGGGGGCTCCGATCCTACAATGAGCAGTTCTTC. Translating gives CASSTGLAGGLRSYNEQFF.

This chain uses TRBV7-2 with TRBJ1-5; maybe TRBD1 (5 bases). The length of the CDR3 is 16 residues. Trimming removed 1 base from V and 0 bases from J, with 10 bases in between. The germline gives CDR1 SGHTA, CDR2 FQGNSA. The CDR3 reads CASSLVDTNSNQPQHF. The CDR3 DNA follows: TGTGCCAGCAGCTTAGTGGACACTAATAGCAATCAGCCCCAGCATTTT.